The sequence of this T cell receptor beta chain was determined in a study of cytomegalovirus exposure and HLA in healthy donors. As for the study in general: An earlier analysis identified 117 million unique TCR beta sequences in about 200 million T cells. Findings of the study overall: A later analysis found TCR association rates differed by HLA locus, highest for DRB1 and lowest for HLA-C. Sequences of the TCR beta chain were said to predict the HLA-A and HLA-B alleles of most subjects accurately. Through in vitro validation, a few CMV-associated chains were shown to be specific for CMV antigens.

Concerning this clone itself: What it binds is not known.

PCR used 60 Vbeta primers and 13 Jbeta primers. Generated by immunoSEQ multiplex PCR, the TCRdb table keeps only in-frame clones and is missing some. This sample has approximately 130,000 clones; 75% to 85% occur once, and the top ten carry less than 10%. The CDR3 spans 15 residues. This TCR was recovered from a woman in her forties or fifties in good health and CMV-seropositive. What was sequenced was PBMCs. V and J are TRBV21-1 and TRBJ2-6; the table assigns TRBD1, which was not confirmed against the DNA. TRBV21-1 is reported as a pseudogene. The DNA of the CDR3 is TGTGCCAGCAGTCCCCCCCCATCTGGGGCCAACGTCCTGACTTTC. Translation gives CASSPPPSGANVLTF.